This T cell receptor beta chain was recovered during a study of T cell responses to AZD1222 COVID-19 vaccine. Data came from immunoSEQ multiplex PCR; TCRdb stores just in-frame clones and leaves some out. The sample lists 90,000 to 130,000 clones, 85% to 95% occurring once. The V end lost 6 bases, the J end lost 2 bases, and 11 bases lay between the germline ends. CDR1 ENHRY and CDR2 SYGVKD come from the germline V gene. This CDR3 comprises 13 residues. The specimen comprised peripheral blood, sampled on day 0 of AZD1222 vaccination. This clonotype was sampled from an adult in good health. The chain combines TRBV10-3 with TRBJ2-7, with D possibly being TRBD2 (6 bases). CDR3 protein: CAISVSGPYEQYF. DNA for the CDR3: TGTGCCATCAGCGTTAGCGGACCCTACGAGCAGTACTTC.